A selection of T cell receptor beta chains follows, all from one sample in a study of blood T cells in healthy people across ages. TCRdb analysed the 5' RACE reads with MiXCR anew, one entry per CDR3 protein. Here the sample spans hundreds of thousands of distinct CDR3 sequences, roughly 26% being singletons. The sequencing sample was made of blood. The receptors here all came from a woman of 80 years or more in good health. Both conserved end residues are part of each CDR3.

j_gene: TRBJ1-4
v_gene: TRBV19
CDR3aa: CASSTSWGSTNEKLFF

j_gene: TRBJ1-5
v_gene: TRBV2
CDR3aa: CASRNGGQPQRF

j_gene: TRBJ2-1
v_gene: TRBV6-2/TRBV6-3
CDR3aa: CASSWTDPNEQFF

j_gene: TRBJ2-7
v_gene: TRBV27
CDR3aa: CASSPTAAGSKYEQYF

j_gene: TRBJ1-3
v_gene: TRBV27
CDR3aa: CASSRQGRSTGNTIYF

j_gene: TRBJ2-4
v_gene: TRBV7-2
CDR3aa: CASSLVVKAGGEQYF

j_gene: TRBJ2-1
v_gene: TRBV29-1
CDR3aa: CSVGDRQINEQFF

j_gene: NA
v_gene: TRBV5-5
CDR3aa: CASSLEEGRETQYF

j_gene: TRBJ2-3
v_gene: TRBV7-2
CDR3aa: CASNVLAPNSDTQYF

j_gene: TRBJ2-3
v_gene: TRBV28
CDR3aa: CASSFQGGTQYF

j_gene: TRBJ2-1
v_gene: TRBV5-1
CDR3aa: CASGTGQTYNEQFF

j_gene: TRBJ2-5
v_gene: TRBV7-2
CDR3aa: CASSLGGGYETQYF

j_gene: TRBJ2-1
v_gene: TRBV7-2
CDR3aa: CASSLGSIQGVGQFF

j_gene: NA
v_gene: TRBV7-9
CDR3aa: CASSLAGRKGTQYF

j_gene: TRBJ2-5
v_gene: TRBV5-1
CDR3aa: CASSLYRAEETQYF

j_gene: TRBJ2-5
v_gene: TRBV3-1
CDR3aa: CASSQSGRFDF

j_gene: TRBJ2-3
v_gene: TRBV7-9
CDR3aa: CASSSGLAGGLTDTQYF

j_gene: TRBJ1-1
v_gene: TRBV6-2/TRBV6-3
CDR3aa: CASSARMADEAFF

j_gene: TRBJ2-7
v_gene: TRBV7-9
CDR3aa: CASSTSGTGIYEQYF

j_gene: TRBJ2-3
v_gene: TRBV5-4
CDR3aa: CMSSGSDTQYF

j_gene: TRBJ2-1
v_gene: TRBV11-3
CDR3aa: CASSPSTPDNEQFF

j_gene: TRBJ2-1
v_gene: TRBV6-5
CDR3aa: CASSRTRPSSYNEQFF

j_gene: TRBJ2-5
v_gene: TRBV10-3
CDR3aa: CAIRRGQETQYF

j_gene: TRBJ1-1
v_gene: TRBV5-1
CDR3aa: CASSLQGFSRDEAFF

j_gene: TRBJ1-1
v_gene: TRBV27
CDR3aa: CASSPRAGRTEAFF

j_gene: TRBJ1-4
v_gene: TRBV4-3
CDR3aa: CASSQDEEGPPNEKLFF

j_gene: TRBJ1-6
v_gene: TRBV6-5
CDR3aa: CASSYRSTAAPLPLHF

j_gene: TRBJ2-1
v_gene: TRBV7-2
CDR3aa: CASSFRTGMTSNEQFF

j_gene: TRBJ1-2
v_gene: TRBV7-2
CDR3aa: CASSFGLGYTF

j_gene: TRBJ2-1
v_gene: TRBV20-1
CDR3aa: CSAKLRGSDEQFF

j_gene: TRBJ1-2
v_gene: TRBV25-1
CDR3aa: CASSELLDKGYTF

j_gene: TRBJ2-4
v_gene: TRBV5-5
CDR3aa: CASSLDRMIIQYF

j_gene: TRBJ2-4
v_gene: TRBV7-9
CDR3aa: CASSLVGTANIQYF

j_gene: TRBJ1-2
v_gene: TRBV12-3/TRBV12-4
CDR3aa: CASSKTGTGGSYGYTF

j_gene: TRBJ2-5
v_gene: TRBV4-3
CDR3aa: CASSQIGQGRGETQYF

j_gene: TRBJ2-7
v_gene: TRBV5-1
CDR3aa: CASRARANSYNEQYF

j_gene: TRBJ1-4
v_gene: TRBV11-2
CDR3aa: CASSLEGFLRGKLFF

j_gene: TRBJ1-1
v_gene: TRBV7-2
CDR3aa: CASSLAVGQLNTEAFF

j_gene: TRBJ1-1
v_gene: TRBV20-1
CDR3aa: CSARDPGGAYNTGAFF

j_gene: NA
v_gene: TRBV14
CDR3aa: CASSQSLAGPETQYF

j_gene: TRBJ1-2
v_gene: TRBV7-2
CDR3aa: CASSSTPDGYTF

j_gene: TRBJ2-7
v_gene: TRBV10-3
CDR3aa: CATRLLGLVGYGQYF

j_gene: TRBJ1-2
v_gene: TRBV20-1
CDR3aa: CSAPDSRSNYGYTF

j_gene: TRBJ1-1
v_gene: TRBV5-5
CDR3aa: CARACEAFF

j_gene: TRBJ1-1
v_gene: TRBV12-3/TRBV12-4
CDR3aa: CASSLMREAEAFF

j_gene: TRBJ2-5
v_gene: TRBV3-1
CDR3aa: CATSRGQETQYF

j_gene: TRBJ1-1
v_gene: TRBV10-3
CDR3aa: CAISESKGQSNTEAFF

j_gene: TRBJ2-3
v_gene: TRBV12-3/TRBV12-4
CDR3aa: CASSFDRGEVDTQYF

j_gene: TRBJ2-3
v_gene: TRBV5-1
CDR3aa: CASSTTRSAQTDTQYF

j_gene: TRBJ1-2
v_gene: TRBV12-3/TRBV12-4
CDR3aa: CASSQFRDRVNGYTF

j_gene: TRBJ2-1
v_gene: TRBV20-1
CDR3aa: CSARDQGGSGGSSYNEQFF

j_gene: NA
v_gene: TRBV5-1
CDR3aa: CASSWAGDTYEQYF

j_gene: TRBJ1-5
v_gene: TRBV5-6
CDR3aa: CASSLSLGVSNQPQHF